A single sample is the source of the 31 T cell receptor gamma chains below, sequenced in a study of γδ T cells in repeated Plasmodium falciparum infection. Bulk repertoires came from Vgamma9/Vdelta2+ or Vdelta2-negative gammadelta T cells flow-sorted from PBMC. TCRdb re-analyzed the multiplex PCR reads via CATT. The sample consists of 11,000 to 15,000 gamma-chain clones, 1.6% of them appearing once. Sample: gamma-delta T cells from blood. The receptor source for this set is a pool of human donors (malaria-infected and uninfected, not separated).

This clone was observed a handful of times. This likely traces to a read error, being one base from a far larger clone. Other DNA sequences from this sample encode an identical CDR3 as well. The rearrangement joins TRGV9 to TRGJ1 or TRGJ2. TCRdb records no J gene; here it was assigned by comparing the DNA to germline. The germline V gene encodes CDR1 GITISATS and CDR2 ISYDGTV (reference sequence). This CDR3 has 15 amino acids. Trimming at V came to 3 bases and at J to 4 bases, leaving 12 bases not matched to a gene. CDR3 residues: CALWESKAPYYKKLF. CDR3 nucleotide sequence: TGTGCCTTGTGGGAGTCCAAAGCGCCATATTATAAGAAACTCTTT.

With respect to this clone: Since a far larger clone is one base different, this is likely a read error. Additional DNA sequences in this sample encode the identical CDR3. Here the CDR3 reads CALWEVILELGKKIKVF. CDR3 sequence (DNA): TGTGCCTTGTGGGAGGTGATCCTAGAGTTGGGCAAAAAAATCAAGGTATTT. The chain carries TRGV9 and TRGJP. The J gene, not given by TCRdb, was assigned here from a germline match of the nucleotide sequence. This CDR3 has 17 amino acids. V shed 0 bases, J shed 6 bases, and the junction held 5 bases outside the gene matches. CDR1 and CDR2 from the germline V gene are GITISATS and ISYDGTV (reference sequence).

This clone was found many times. The TCRdb protein comes from a much larger clone and disagrees with this DNA's translation at residue 12, likely due to a read error; the protein given here is derived from the DNA. The CDR3 nucleotides read TGTGCCTTGTGGGAGGTAAAGTTGGGCAAAAAAACCAAGGTATTT. Translated: CALWEVKLGKKTKVF. The chain has TRGV9 and TRGJP. Germline V CDR1 and CDR2: GITISATS, ISYDGTV (reference sequence). This CDR3 region has 15 residues.

To note about this clone: TCRdb pairs this DNA with a much larger clone's protein that differs at residue 8, likely a read error; the protein shown was translated from the DNA. The chain joins TRGV9 to TRGJP. Matching the DNA to germline supplied the J gene, which TCRdb does not give. Per germline, CDR1 GITISATS and CDR2 ISYDGTV (reference sequence). The CDR3 runs to 19 residues. The V and J ends lost 2 bases and 4 bases, in that order; junction bases with no gene match: 11. The CDR3 DNA sequence: TGTGCCTTGTGGGAGGGAACCATATTACAAGAGTTGGGCAAAAAAATCAAGGTATTT. As protein: CALWEGTILQELGKKIKVF.

Within the sample, this clone is medium-sized. Other DNA sequences in this specimen translate into the identical CDR3. V is TRGV4 and J is TRGJP2. The germline V gene has CDR1 EGSTGY and CDR2 YDSYTSSV. The CDR3 runs to 12 residues. The V gene end was trimmed by 0 bases and the J gene end by 12 bases; junction bases not matched to a gene: 4. The CDR3 DNA reads TGTGCCACCTGGGATGGGCACGGGATCAAGACGTTT. Translation: CATWDGHGIKTF.

There are a few counts of this clone. A far larger clone lies a single base away; this is likely a read error. This sample includes further DNA sequences coding for the same CDR3. The chain links TRGV8 to TRGJ1 or TRGJ2. The CDR3 is 11 amino acids. Germline V gene sequence: CDR1 VENAVY, CDR2 YDSYNSRV. V lost 5 bases to trimming and J lost 9 bases; unmatched junction nucleotides: 7. The CDR3 sequence: CATWALVKKLF. The CDR3 nucleotides read TGTGCCACCTGGGCATTGGTTAAGAAACTCTTT.

This clone was seen many times. This DNA's translation and the protein TCRdb lists, from a much larger clone, do not match at residue 4, likely due to a read error; the protein shown is translated from the DNA. V usage is TRGV9 and J usage is TRGJ1 or TRGJ2. Germline V gene lookup returns CDR1 GITISATS and CDR2 ISYDGTV (reference sequence). The CDR3 is 11 amino acids. The CDR3 reads CALREGFKKLF. The CDR3 DNA reads as TGTGCCTTGCGGGAGGGTTTTAAGAAACTCTTT.

This clone was observed many times. TCRdb records a much larger clone's protein for this DNA, with a difference at residue 8 that likely arises from a read error; the protein given is the translation of the DNA. J is TRGJP and V is TRGV9. Matching the DNA to germline supplied the J gene, which TCRdb does not give. With 2 bases clipped from V and 9 bases from J, the junction kept 7 bases outside the gene matches. The CDR3 length is 16 residues. Germline V gene data show CDR1 as GITISATS and CDR2 as ISYDGTV (reference sequence). CDR3 region: CALWEAIRLGKKIKVF. CDR3 sequence (DNA): TGTGCCTTGTGGGAGGCAATTAGGTTGGGCAAAAAAATCAAGGTATTT.

This clone has only a few counts. The amino acid sequence in TCRdb belongs to a much larger clone and departs from this DNA's translation at residue 8, likely a sequencing read error; the sequence shown is translated from the DNA. The V gene reported is TRGV4; the J gene is uncalled. The CDR3 is made up of 10 amino acids. Germline CDR1 reads EGSTGY; CDR2 reads YDSYTSSV. For the CDR3, the DNA is TGTGCCACCTGGGATACGGAGGAACTCTTT. It specifies CATWDTEELF.

Note on this clone: Translating this DNA gives a protein that differs at residue 4 from the TCRdb one, which belongs to a much larger clone; a read error is likely, and the protein shown is this translation. This rearrangement joins TRGV9 to TRGJP. TCRdb supplies no J gene; here it was assigned by aligning the nucleotide sequence to germline. Germline CDR1 GITISATS, CDR2 ISYDGTV (reference sequence). This CDR3 is 17 amino acids long. DNA of the CDR3: TGTGCCTTGCGGGAGGTGAGGGGAGAGTTGGGCAAAAAAATCAAGGTATTT. This translates into CALREVRGELGKKIKVF.

With regard to this clone: It is likely a read error: a sequence one base away is far more abundant. The same CDR3 also results from other DNA sequences found in this sample. This chain connects TRGV9 to TRGJP1. TCRdb lists no J gene, so it was determined here by aligning the DNA to germline. The CDR3 loop spans 12 amino acids. V lost 5 bases, J lost 12 bases, and 9 bases stayed unmatched. Germline CDR1 reads GITISATS; CDR2 reads ISYDGTV (reference sequence). The CDR3 here is CALWVRVGFKIF. The CDR3 bases are TGTGCCTTGTGGGTCCGTGTGGGGTTCAAGATATTT.

This clone has at least ten counts. The protein recorded in TCRdb matches a much larger clone and deviates from this DNA's translation at residue 9, suggesting a read error; the protein here is obtained by translating the DNA. This chain connects TRGV4 to TRGJ1 or TRGJ2. With V trimmed by 0 bases and J by 5 bases, 10 bases remained unmatched. CDR1 is EGSTGY and CDR2 is YDSYTSSV in the germline V gene. The CDR3 runs to 15 residues. CDR3 region: CATWDGPFLDYKKLF. DNA of the CDR3: TGTGCCACCTGGGATGGGCCTTTCCTTGATTATAAGAAACTCTTT.

This clone was observed a handful of times. TCRdb's entry gives the protein of a much larger clone, which mismatches this DNA's translation at residue 5, likely from a read error; the protein reported here is translated from the DNA. V usage is TRGV9 and J usage is TRGJP. Germline matching of the DNA provided the J gene here, since TCRdb leaves it blank. The CDR3 spans 17 residues. V was pared by 6 bases and J by 4 bases, with 9 bases of the junction left unmatched. The germline V gene has CDR1 GITISATS and CDR2 ISYDGTV (reference sequence). CDR3 nucleotides: TGTGCCTTGTGGAAGGACTCTCAAGAGTTGGGCAAAAAAATCAAGGTATTT. This codes for CALWKDSQELGKKIKVF.

This clone appeared many times. Translating this DNA gives a protein that differs at residue 6 from the TCRdb one, which belongs to a much larger clone; a read error is likely, and the protein shown is this translation. The V call is TRGV9, the J call TRGJ1 or TRGJ2. The J gene, absent from TCRdb, was called here by matching the DNA to germline. Germline lookup yields CDR1 GITISATS and CDR2 ISYDGTV (reference sequence). This CDR3 has 12 residues. V lost 2 bases and J lost 7; bases outside the gene matches: 5. This CDR3 is CALWEARYKKLF. Written as DNA, the CDR3 is TGTGCCTTGTGGGAGGCGAGGTATAAGAAACTCTTT.

Many counts were recorded for this clone. With only one base between it and a far larger clone, this is likely a read error. Other DNA variants within this sample encode the same CDR3. The genes are TRGV9 and TRGJP. This CDR3 is built from 17 residues. Germline V gene lookup returns CDR1 GITISATS and CDR2 ISYDGTV (reference sequence). The CDR3 spells CALWEVDGELGKKIKVF. CDR3 nucleotides: TGTGCCTTGTGGGAGGTGGATGGGGAGTTGGGCAAAAAGATCAAGGTATTT.

By its share, this clone is medium-sized. The chain employs TRGV2 and TRGJP1. Germline-derived CDR1 and CDR2 are EGSNGY and YDSYNSKV. V shed 1 base, J shed 5 bases, and the junction held 7 bases outside the gene matches. CDR3 size: 15 residues. For the CDR3, the DNA is TGTGCCACCTGGGACGGTTGGGGTACTGGTTGGTTCAAGATATTT. This encodes CATWDGWGTGWFKIF.

For this clone: The protein held in TCRdb is that of a much larger clone and does not match this DNA's translation at residue 10, likely because of a read error; the protein shown is translated from the DNA. No J gene call was made, and the V gene is TRGV9. Per the germline V gene, CDR1 is GITISATS and CDR2 is ISYDGTV (reference sequence). This CDR3 contains 12 residues. CDR3: CALWEEGYKRLF. CDR3 DNA: TGTGCCTTGTGGGAAGAGGGGTATAAGAGACTCTTT.

By share of the sample, this clone is medium-sized. The sample carries other DNA sequences with the same CDR3. V and J are TRGV5 and TRGJ1 or TRGJ2. Trimming cost V 3 bases and J 2 bases; bases outside gene matches: 7. The CDR3 totals 14 residues. From germline, CDR1 is VINAFY and CDR2 YDVSNSKD. Written as DNA, the CDR3 is TGTGCCACCTGGGACGGACCCTATTATTATAAGAAACTCTTT. This encodes CATWDGPYYYKKLF.

About this clone: A far larger clone lies a single base away; this is likely a read error. Different DNA sequences within this sample yield the same CDR3. This chain uses TRGV9 with TRGJP. V was clipped by 0 bases and J by 6 bases; unmatched bases: 14. Germline CDR1 and CDR2: GITISATS and ISYDGTV (reference sequence). This CDR3 contains 20 residues. The CDR3 nucleotides are TGTGCCTTGTGGGAGGTGTCTCAGGTTGGTAGAGAGTTGGGCAAAAAAATCAAGGTATTT. Its translation: CALWEVSQVGRELGKKIKVF.

This clone came up many times. TCRdb's protein, taken from a much larger clone, differs from this DNA's translation at residue 9, likely owing to a read error; the protein displayed comes from the DNA. This rearrangement joins TRGV9 to TRGJP. Germline loops: CDR1 GITISATS, CDR2 ISYDGTV (reference sequence). After removal of 1 base from V and 9 bases from J, the junction contained 9 bases not matched to a gene. The CDR3 covers 17 residues. In DNA, the CDR3 is TGTGCCTTGTGGGAGGTCCATAAAGGGTTGGGCAAAAAAATCAAGGTATTT. Amino acid sequence: CALWEVHKGLGKKIKVF.

This clone was counted between two and nine times. TCRdb records a much larger clone's protein for this DNA, with a difference at residue 10 that likely arises from a read error; the protein given is the translation of the DNA. The rearrangement uses TRGV4 and TRGJP1. TCRdb supplies no J gene; here it was assigned by aligning the nucleotide sequence to germline. The junction had 14 bases not matched to a gene; V was cut back by 1 base and J by 3 bases. The CDR3 has 18 amino acids. Germline V gene sequence: CDR1 EGSTGY, CDR2 YDSYTSSV. This CDR3 reads CATWDGTPLIATGWFKIF. Written as DNA, the CDR3 is TGTGCCACCTGGGATGGTACTCCTTTAATAGCCACTGGTTGGTTCAAGATATTT.

This clone showed up just a few times. TCRdb attributes to this sequence the protein of a much larger clone, which differs from the DNA translation at residue 4; a read error is likely, and the protein displayed is translated from the DNA. The chain combines TRGV2 with TRGJ1 or TRGJ2. The J gene was not available in TCRdb and was assigned here by matching the DNA to germline segments. This CDR3 is built from 13 residues. Germline assignment: CDR1 EGSNGY and CDR2 YDSYNSKV. This CDR3 reads CATRDGIYYKKLF. The DNA for the CDR3 is TGTGCCACCCGGGACGGAATTTATTATAAGAAACTCTTT.

This clone is medium-sized in the sample. The chain carries TRGV2 and TRGJ1 or TRGJ2. CDR1 is EGSNGY and CDR2 is YDSYNSKV in the germline V gene. The junction had 2 bases not matched to a gene; V was cut back by 4 bases and J by 8 bases. The length of the CDR3 is 10 residues. CDR3 sequence reads: CATWEDKKLF. CDR3 DNA sequence: TGTGCCACCTGGGAGGATAAGAAACTCTTT.

This clone was detected many times. TCRdb pairs this DNA with a much larger clone's protein that differs at residue 9, likely a read error; the protein shown was translated from the DNA. The gene calls are TRGV9 and TRGJ1 or TRGJ2. Because TCRdb records no J gene, it was assigned here through a match of the DNA to germline. The CDR3 has 15 residues. CDR1 GITISATS and CDR2 ISYDGTV come from the germline V gene (reference sequence). Losses at the gene ends were 1 base for V and 5 bases for J; bases not matched to a gene: 11. The CDR3 DNA reads as TGTGCCTTGTGGGAGGTAGGATTATCGGATTATAAGAAACTCTTT. It translates to CALWEVGLSDYKKLF.

This clone was seen repeatedly, ten times or more. This DNA translates differently at residue 3 from the TCRdb protein, which is that of a much larger clone; a read error is likely, and the protein shown is the DNA's own translation. The chain combines TRGV9 with TRGJP2. Germline matching of the DNA provided the J gene here, since TCRdb leaves it blank. The germline gives CDR1 GITISATS, CDR2 ISYDGTV (reference sequence). The CDR3 has 14 residues. This CDR3 is CAMWEGSSDWIKTF. DNA for the CDR3: TGTGCCATGTGGGAGGGGAGTAGTGATTGGATCAAGACGTTT.

Remarks on this clone: A read error is the likely source, as a far larger clone sits one nucleotide away. Other DNA sequences of this sample code for an identical CDR3. J is TRGJP and V is TRGV9. Germline V gives CDR1 GITISATS, CDR2 ISYDGTV (reference sequence). The CDR3 contains 17 residues. CDR3 nucleotides: TGTGCCTTGTGGGAGGTCCATAAAGAATTGGGCAAAAAAATCAAGGTATTT. Its protein product is CALWEVHKELGKKIKVF.

In this sample, this clone turned up many times. Distinct nucleotide sequences in the sample also encode this CDR3. The chain employs TRGV9 and TRGJ1 or TRGJ2. Germline CDR1 and CDR2: GITISATS and ISYDGTV (reference sequence). The CDR3 consists of 11 residues. V lost 1 base and J lost 10; bases outside the gene matches: 4. CDR3 amino acids: CALWEVRKKLF. DNA for the CDR3: TGTGCCTTGTGGGAGGTCCGAAAGAAACTCTTT.

This clone was observed many times. The protein held in TCRdb is that of a much larger clone and does not match this DNA's translation at residue 10, likely because of a read error; the protein shown is translated from the DNA. This chain joins TRGV9 and TRGJ1 or TRGJ2. The germline V gene encodes CDR1 GITISATS and CDR2 ISYDGTV (reference sequence). The CDR3 totals 14 residues. Written as DNA, the CDR3 is TGTGCCTTGTGGGAGGCCCACCCTTATGATAAGAAACTCTTT. This translates into CALWEAHPYDKKLF.

This clone was recorded a few times. Translating this DNA gives a protein that differs at residue 5 from the TCRdb one, which belongs to a much larger clone; a read error is likely, and the protein shown is this translation. In DNA form, the CDR3 reads TGTGCCTTGTGGGGGGCCGCAGAGTTGGGCAAAAAAATCAAGGTATTT. Amino acid sequence: CALWGAAELGKKIKVF. This chain joins TRGV9 and TRGJP. The J gene was missing in TCRdb and was found by matching the end of the DNA to germline. CDR3 size: 16 residues. V shed 5 bases, J shed 6 bases, and the junction held 7 bases outside the gene matches. Germline CDR1 and CDR2: GITISATS and ISYDGTV (reference sequence).

This clone is categorized as medium-sized. The chain couples TRGV9 to TRGJ1 or TRGJ2. Germline V gene lookup returns CDR1 GITISATS and CDR2 ISYDGTV (reference sequence). J lost 0 bases, V lost 3 bases, and 11 bases had no gene match. The length of the CDR3 is 16 residues. CDR3 sequence (DNA): TGTGCCTTGTGGGAGTCAGAACTAGGGAATTATTATAAGAAACTCTTT. It specifies CALWESELGNYYKKLF.

This clone was seen only a few times. TCRdb shows a much larger clone's protein in place of this DNA's translation, and the two differ at residue 2, likely through a read error; the protein shown is translated from the DNA. The chain recombines TRGV9 with TRGJ1 or TRGJ2. Because TCRdb records no J gene, it was assigned here through a match of the DNA to germline. The germline gives CDR1 GITISATS, CDR2 ISYDGTV (reference sequence). The CDR3 spans 12 residues. DNA for the CDR3: TGTACCTTGTGGGAATATTATTATAAGAAACTCTTT. Translation gives CTLWEYYYKKLF.